Below are 28 T cell receptor beta chains sequenced from a single sample in a study of blood T cell repertoires in COVID-19. This table comes from immunoSEQ multiplex PCR, and its TCRdb copy is limited to in-frame clones, with some not included. The repertoire includes about 260,000 clones, approximately 81% of them detected once, and 4.2% sits in the top ten. The sequenced sample was peripheral blood. Receptors were obtained from a man in his fifties or sixties with acute or convalescent COVID-19.

This clone was seen just once. The rearrangement uses TRBV27 and TRBJ2-7; tentative D call: TRBD1 (6 bases). Per the germline V gene, CDR1 is MNHEY and CDR2 is SMNVEV (reference sequence). The V gene lost 5 bases and the J gene lost 0 bases, with 14 bases spanning the gap. The CDR3 is 15 residues long. CDR3 residues: CASSRVGQSSYEQYF. Here the CDR3 DNA reads TGTGCCAGCAGTCGCGTCGGACAGAGCTCCTACGAGCAGTACTTC.

This clone has a single count. The chain joins TRBV18 to TRBJ2-1; 13 bases are shared with TRBD2. This CDR3 is 18 amino acids long. In germline, CDR1 is KGHSH, CDR2 LQKENI. V trimming: 5 bases; J trimming: 0 bases; junction bases outside the gene matches: 7. CDR3 nucleotide sequence: TGTGCCAGCTCATCTGGGACTAGCGGGACCAGCTCCTACAATGAGCAGTTCTTC. It yields the protein CASSSGTSGTSSYNEQFF.

The chain links TRBV5-5 to TRBJ2-2; D may be TRBD2 (5 bases). V shed 4 bases and J shed 4 bases, with 14 bases lying between them. Germline CDR1 reads SGHKS; CDR2 reads YYEKEE (reference sequence). The CDR3 length is 15 residues. The CDR3 nucleotides read TGTGCCAGCAGCCTGGGCGGGCAGGCCACCGGGGAGCTGTTTTTT. Protein sequence: CASSLGGQATGELFF. Combining the CDR3 with reference TRBV5-5 and TRBJ2-2 gives the whole variable domain DAGVTQSPTHLIKTRGQQVTLRCSPISGHKSVSWYQQVLGQGPQFIFQYYEKEERGRGNFPDRFSARQFPNYSSELNVNALLLGDSALYLCASSLGGQATGELFFGEGSRLTVL.

The V gene is TRBV6-2 or TRBV6-3, the J gene TRBJ2-7; D remains ambiguous. The germline gives CDR1 MNHEY, CDR2 SVGEGT. With 2 bases removed from V and 3 bases from J, the gap between germline ends came to 5 bases. The CDR3 loop spans 12 amino acids. The CDR3 protein is CASSYAVYEQYF. In DNA, the CDR3 is TGTGCCAGCAGTTACGCGGTCTACGAGCAGTACTTC.

With respect to this clone: This specimen includes other DNA sequences encoding the same CDR3. The chain couples TRBV2 to TRBJ2-3, with D possibly matching TRBD1 (5 bases). This CDR3 contains 13 residues. Germline V gene lookup returns CDR1 SNHLY and CDR2 FYNNEI. V shed 6 bases and J shed 4 bases, with 11 bases lying between them. DNA for the CDR3: TGTGCCAGCAGCAGACAAGGGGCAGATACGCAGTATTTT. This sequence encodes CASSRQGADTQYF.

This clone was recorded a few times. V is TRBV10-3 and J is TRBJ1-6, with a tentative D call TRBD1 (5 bases). Germline CDR1 reads ENHRY; CDR2 reads SYGVKD. V was clipped by 4 bases and J by 10 bases, with 11 bases between them. The length of the CDR3 is 13 residues. The CDR3 DNA reads as TGTGCCATCAGTGGCGGGACTGGGTCACCCCTCCACTTT. Translation gives CAISGGTGSPLHF.

The CDR3 nucleotides are TGTGCCACCAGCAGAGCCACGGGAGGGCCAAGAACCGGGGAGCTGTTTTTT. Translated, it gives CATSRATGGPRTGELFF. The chain employs TRBV15 and TRBJ2-2, with 8 bases identical to TRBD2. V gave up 1 base and J gave up 5 bases; unmatched junction bases: 9. This CDR3 contains 17 residues. CDR1 is LNHNV, CDR2 YYDKDF, per germline (reference sequence).

This clone was observed once. The chain recombines TRBV5-1 with TRBJ2-3, with 8 bases lining up with TRBD2. V dropped 0 bases and J dropped 4; count of bases not matched to a gene: 7. CDR3 length: 16 residues. The germline gives CDR1 SGHRS, CDR2 YFSETQ. Written as DNA, the CDR3 is TGCGCCAGCAGCTTGGTGGCGCGGGGGGTTTCAGATACGCAGTATTTT. Translating it yields CASSLVARGVSDTQYF. Drawing the rest from reference TRBV5-1 and TRBJ2-3, the complete variable domain is KAGVTQTPRYLIKTRGQQVTLSCSPISGHRSVSWYQQTPGQGLQFLFEYFSETQRNKGNFPGRFSGRQFSNSRSEMNVSTLELGDSALYLCASSLVARGVSDTQYFGPGTRLTVL.

J is TRBJ1-4 and V is TRBV5-1; 8 bases are shared with TRBD1. This CDR3 is 16 amino acids long. Germline-derived CDR1 and CDR2 are SGHRS and YFSETQ. V was pared by 2 bases and J by 0 bases, with 3 bases of the junction left unmatched. The CDR3 DNA reads TGCGCCAGCAGCTTAGGACAGGGATCAACTAATGAAAAACTGTTTTTT. Its translation is CASSLGQGSTNEKLFF. The full variable domain, with the rest looked up from reference TRBV5-1 and TRBJ1-4, is KAGVTQTPRYLIKTRGQQVTLSCSPISGHRSVSWYQQTPGQGLQFLFEYFSETQRNKGNFPGRFSGRQFSNSRSEMNVSTLELGDSALYLCASSLGQGSTNEKLFFGSGTQLSVL.

V and J are TRBV10-1 and TRBJ2-2; TRBD1 matches at 11 bases. Germline CDR1 reads WNHNN; CDR2 reads SYGVQD (reference sequence). The CDR3 runs to 15 residues. V shed 6 bases and J 6 bases; nucleotides not matched to a gene: 6. The CDR3 sequence: CASRKDRGLSGELFF. The DNA of the CDR3 is TGCGCCAGCAGGAAGGACAGGGGGCTATCCGGGGAGCTGTTTTTT.

This chain connects TRBV14 to TRBJ2-5; TRBD1 matches 7 bases. Losses at the gene ends were 0 bases for V and 5 bases for J; bases not matched to a gene: 9. The CDR3 is made up of 16 amino acids. Germline values: CDR1 SGHDN, CDR2 FVKESK. The CDR3 region has the DNA TGTGCCAGCAGCCAAGATCTGCCAGGGGGTCGGGAGACCCAGTACTTC. Protein product: CASSQDLPGGRETQYF.

This rearrangement joins TRBV28 to TRBJ2-1, with no clear D. The V end lost 3 bases, the J end lost 2 bases, and 11 bases lay between the germline ends. This CDR3 has 15 amino acids. From germline, CDR1 is MDHEN and CDR2 SYDVKM. The chain's CDR3 is CASSFLESPYNEQFF. CDR3 coding DNA: TGTGCCAGCAGTTTCTTGGAGAGTCCCTACAATGAGCAGTTCTTC.

This clone was detected a few times. This sequence joins TRBV11-2 and TRBJ2-5, with D possibly being TRBD2 (6 bases). From germline, CDR1 is SGHAT and CDR2 FQNNGV. Trimming shortened V by 4 bases and J by 4 bases, and 16 bases separated the two germline ends. The CDR3 is made up of 15 amino acids. CDR3 amino acids: CASSSPLGGTETQYF. CDR3 nucleotide sequence: TGTGCCAGCAGCTCCCCCCTTGGGGGGACAGAGACCCAGTACTTC.

V is TRBV27 and J is TRBJ1-2; D is possibly TRBD1 (6 bases). V shed 5 bases and J shed 4 bases, with 17 bases lying between them. This CDR3 is 15 amino acids long. Germline V gene data show CDR1 as MNHEY and CDR2 as SMNVEV (reference sequence). The CDR3 spells CASSHGQLIPYGYTF. The CDR3, as DNA: TGTGCCAGCAGTCACGGACAGCTCATCCCCTATGGCTACACCTTC.

The chain uses TRBV28 and TRBJ1-1, with 9 bases matching TRBD1. Germline-derived CDR1 and CDR2 are MDHEN and SYDVKM. Trimming took 6 bases from V and 10 from J; bases not matched to a gene: 15. The CDR3 covers 15 residues. CDR3 sequence reads: CASSYETGGMYRAFF. The CDR3 region has the DNA TGTGCCAGCAGCTATGAGACAGGGGGAATGTATAGAGCTTTCTTT.

This chain connects TRBV6-6 to TRBJ2-7, with 11 bases identical to TRBD2. The CDR3 sequence is 14 residues long. V dropped 5 bases and J dropped 4; count of bases not matched to a gene: 4. Germline values: CDR1 MNHNY, CDR2 SVGAGI (reference sequence). In DNA, the CDR3 is TGTGCCAGCAGTCTGACTAGCGGGGTTTACGAGCAGTACTTC. Translation gives CASSLTSGVYEQYF.

The V gene is TRBV5-6, the J gene TRBJ1-2, with 7 bases that match TRBD1. Germline V gives CDR1 SGHDT, CDR2 YYEEEE. The CDR3 totals 15 residues. Germline trimming cut 0 bases from V and 8 bases from J; bases unmatched to any gene: 10. The CDR3 DNA is TGTGCCAGCAGCTTGGCCAACAGGGGATTCGGAGGCTACACCTTC. The encoded protein is CASSLANRGFGGYTF.

This CDR3 reads CASSLFWTGVDEKLFF. The CDR3, as DNA: TGTGCCAGCAGCTTATTCTGGACAGGGGTTGATGAAAAACTGTTTTTT. V gene TRBV7-8 combines with J gene TRBJ1-4, with 9 positions matching TRBD1. The CDR3 contains 16 residues. The V segment lost 2 bases and the J segment 6 bases; nucleotides outside the gene matches: 7. CDR1 SGHVS and CDR2 FQNEAQ come from the germline V gene. The whole variable domain, filled in from reference TRBV7-8 and TRBJ1-4, reads GAGVSQSPRYKVAKRGQDVALRCDPISGHVSLFWYQQALGQGPEFLTYFQNEAQLDKSGLPSDRFFAERPEGSVSTLKIQRTQQEDSAVYLCASSLFWTGVDEKLFFGSGTQLSVL.

Only one count was recorded for this clone. The V and J genes are TRBV19 and TRBJ2-7; 8 bases are a match to TRBD1. V lost 2 bases and J lost 5; bases outside the gene matches: 2. Germline V gene sequence: CDR1 LNHDA, CDR2 SQIVND (reference sequence). There are 13 residues in the CDR3. CDR3 region: CASSIQGANEQYF. CDR3 bases: TGTGCCAGTAGTATACAGGGGGCAAACGAGCAGTACTTC.

This chain links TRBV6-5 with TRBJ2-7; the match to TRBD2 covers 9 bases. The junction had 6 bases not matched to a gene; V was cut back by 2 bases and J by 4 bases. The CDR3 length is 15 residues. CDR1 MNHEY and CDR2 SVGAGI come from the germline V gene. DNA of the CDR3: TGTGCCAGCAGTTACGTGGCTAGCGGGACGTACGAGCAGTACTTC. Protein: CASSYVASGTYEQYF.

The V gene is TRBV6-6, the J gene TRBJ2-3; tentative D call: TRBD1 (5 bases). The germline V and J ends were trimmed by 5 bases and 2 bases, with 14 bases remaining between them. There are 15 residues in the CDR3. Germline CDR1 and CDR2: MNHNY and SVGAGI (reference sequence). The CDR3 DNA is TGTGCCAGCAGTCGTTACGCTGGGGCCACAGATACGCAGTATTTT. Protein sequence: CASSRYAGATDTQYF.

The genes are TRBV7-9 and TRBJ2-2, with 7 bases lining up with TRBD1. V shed 8 bases and J 4 bases; nucleotides not matched to a gene: 10. Germline CDR1 and CDR2: SEHNR and FQNEAQ (reference sequence). This CDR3 is 15 amino acids long. The CDR3 region has the DNA TGTGCCAGCCCGGTTCCCAGGGGGAGCACCGGGGAGCTGTTTTTT. This encodes CASPVPRGSTGELFF.

The chain links TRBV29-1 to TRBJ2-6, with 7 bases identical to TRBD1. Germline CDR1 SQVTM, CDR2 ANQGSEA. V lost 1 base, J lost 0 bases, and 3 bases stayed unmatched. This CDR3 comprises 16 residues. CDR3 protein: CSVEGQGISGANVLTF. CDR3 nucleotide sequence: TGCAGCGTTGAAGGACAGGGAATCTCTGGGGCCAACGTCCTGACTTTC. Full variable domain (missing parts from reference TRBV29-1 and TRBJ2-6): SAVISQKPSRDICQRGTSLTIQCQVDSQVTMMFWYRQQPGQSLTLIATANQGSEATYESGFVIDKFPISRPNLTFSTLTVSNMSPEDSSIYLCSVEGQGISGANVLTFGAGSRLTVL.

The rearrangement joins TRBV9 to TRBJ2-3; 8 bases line up with TRBD2. CDR1 is SGDLS and CDR2 is YYNGEE in the germline V gene. The CDR3 runs 17 residues. V gave up 0 bases and J gave up 3 bases; unmatched junction bases: 9. This CDR3 is CASSVAGAGVGTDTQYF. DNA for the CDR3: TGTGCCAGCAGCGTAGCTGGAGCGGGAGTTGGGACAGATACGCAGTATTTT.

The chain recombines TRBV7-8 with TRBJ2-3, with 7 bases identical to TRBD1. Germline values: CDR1 SGHVS, CDR2 FQNEAQ. V trimming: 4 bases; J trimming: 0 bases; junction bases outside the gene matches: 7. The CDR3 covers 16 residues. This CDR3 is CASSSPTGLSTDTQYF. Written as DNA, the CDR3 is TGTGCCAGCAGCTCCCCGACAGGGCTAAGCACAGATACGCAGTATTTT.

This chain links TRBV28 with TRBJ2-1; D perhaps matches TRBD2 (7 bases). The V end lost 4 bases, the J end lost 8 bases, and 15 bases lay between the germline ends. CDR1 is MDHEN, CDR2 SYDVKM, per germline. The CDR3 has 14 residues. The CDR3 spells CASSYWGGQDEQFF. DNA of the CDR3: TGTGCCAGCAGTTATTGGGGGGGCCAGGATGAGCAGTTCTTC.

The chain couples TRBV18 to TRBJ1-1; possibly TRBD1 for D (6 bases). Germline V gene sequence: CDR1 KGHSH, CDR2 LQKENI. The CDR3 length is 15 residues. Trimming shortened V by 5 bases and J by 0 bases, and 13 bases separated the two germline ends. CDR3 amino acids: CASSEYRDMNTEAFF. The CDR3 region has the DNA TGTGCCAGCTCAGAATACAGGGATATGAACACTGAAGCTTTCTTT.

The chain employs TRBV19 and TRBJ2-7; the D gene is possibly TRBD1 (6 bases). The V end was cut by 4 bases, the J end by 1 base, with 14 bases between. This CDR3 spans 15 amino acids. Germline CDR1 LNHDA, CDR2 SQIVND (reference sequence). CDR3 sequence: CASSSPARGSYEQYF. CDR3 nucleotide sequence: TGTGCCAGTAGTAGCCCGGCCAGGGGATCCTACGAGCAGTACTTC. The full variable domain, with the rest looked up from reference TRBV19 and TRBJ2-7, is DGGITQSPKYLFRKEGQNVTLSCEQNLNHDAMYWYRQDPGQGLRLIYYSQIVNDFQKGDIAEGYSVSREKKESFPLTVTSAQKNPTAFYLCASSSPARGSYEQYFGPGTRLTVT.